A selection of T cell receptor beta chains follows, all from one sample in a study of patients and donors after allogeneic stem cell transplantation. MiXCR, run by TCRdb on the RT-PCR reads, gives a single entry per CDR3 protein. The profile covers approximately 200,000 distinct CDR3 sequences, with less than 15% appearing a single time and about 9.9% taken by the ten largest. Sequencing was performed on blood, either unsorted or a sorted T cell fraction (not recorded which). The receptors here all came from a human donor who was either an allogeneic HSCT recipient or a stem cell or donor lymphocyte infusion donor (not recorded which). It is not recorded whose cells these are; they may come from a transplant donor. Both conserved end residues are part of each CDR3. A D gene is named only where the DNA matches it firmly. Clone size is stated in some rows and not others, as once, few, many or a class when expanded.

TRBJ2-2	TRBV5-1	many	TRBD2	TGCGCCAGCAGCACCGGGACTAGCGGGCACCAAGCGAACACCGGGGAGCTGTTTTTT	CASSTGTSGHQANTGELFF
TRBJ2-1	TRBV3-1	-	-	TGTGCCAGCAGCCAAGGTTGGGCTACCCTTGGGGATGAGCAGTTCTTC	CASSQGWATLGDEQFF
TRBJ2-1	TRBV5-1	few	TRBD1	TGCGCCAGCAGCCCCCGACAGGGATGGCAGTTCTTC	CASSPRQGWQFF
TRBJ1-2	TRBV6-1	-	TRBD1	TGTGCCAGCAGTGAGAGGACAGGGTCTAACTATGGCTACACCTTC	CASSERTGSNYGYTF
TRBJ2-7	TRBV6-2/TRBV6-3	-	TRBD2	TGTGCCAGCAGTTACTCGCGGCTAGCGGGAGGGGGCGAGCAGTACTTC	CASSYSRLAGGGEQYF
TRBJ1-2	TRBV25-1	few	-	TGTGCCAGCAGTGATTGGGCGGCTAACTATGGCTACACCTTC	CASSDWAANYGYTF
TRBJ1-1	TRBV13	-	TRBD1	TGTGCCAGCAGCTTTTGGACAGGGGGAAACACTGAAGCTTTCTTT	CASSFWTGGNTEAFF
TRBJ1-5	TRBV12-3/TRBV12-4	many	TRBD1	TGTGCCAGCAGCCCCGGGGACAGGGGCTACTATAGCAATCAGCCCCAGCATTTT	CASSPGDRGYYSNQPQHF
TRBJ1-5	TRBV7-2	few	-	TGTGCCAGCAGCTTTGAGGGTCGGGGTTATAGCAATCAGCCCCAGCATTTT	CASSFEGRGYSNQPQHF
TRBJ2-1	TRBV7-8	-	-	TGTGCCAGCAGCTTTGCGGGGGCCAGGGAGCAGTTCTTC	CASSFAGAREQFF
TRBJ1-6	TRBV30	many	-	TGTGCCTGGAGTCAAAAAGGGGCTCATCCCCTCCACTTT	CAWSQKGAHPLHF
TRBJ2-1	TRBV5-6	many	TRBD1	TGTGCCAGCAGCTTGGACGACAGGGTTGAGCAGTTCTTC	CASSLDDRVEQFF
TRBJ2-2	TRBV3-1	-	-	TGTGCCAGCAGCCAAGACCGTTCTCGTCAGGGACGGGGTCGCACCGGGGAGCTGTTTTTT	CASSQDRSRQGRGRTGELFF
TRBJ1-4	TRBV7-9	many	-	TGTGCCAGCAGCGAAGCGGGTGGTCTCGTTGGAAAACTGTTTTTT	CASSEAGGLVGKLFF
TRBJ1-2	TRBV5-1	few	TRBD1	TGCGCCAGCAGCTTGTCCGACAGGGCCGGTGGCTACACCTTC	CASSLSDRAGGYTF
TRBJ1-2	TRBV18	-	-	TGTGCCAGCTCACCACAGAGATCTAACTATGGCTACACCTTC	CASSPQRSNYGYTF
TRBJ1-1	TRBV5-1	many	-	TGCGCCAGCAGCGTGGACAGGAACACTGAAGCTTTCTTT	CASSVDRNTEAFF
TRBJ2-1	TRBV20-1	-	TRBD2	TGCAGTGCCCAGACTAGCGGGAGTAACAATGAGCAGTTCTTC	CSAQTSGSNNEQFF
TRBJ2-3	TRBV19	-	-	TGTGCCAGTAGTACCCAAGGGGGGACAGATACGCAGTATTTT	CASSTQGGTDTQYF
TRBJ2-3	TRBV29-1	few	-	TGCAGCGTTGAAGAGGTCGGGGCTCTCACAGATACGCAGTATTTT	CSVEEVGALTDTQYF
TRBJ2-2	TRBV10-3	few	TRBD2	TGTGCCATCAGGCCCCCTGCGGGGGGTACCGGGGAGCTGTTTTTT	CAIRPPAGGTGELFF
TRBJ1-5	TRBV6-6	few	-	TGTGCCAGCAGTCCTACTAATCAGCCCCAGCATTTT	CASSPTNQPQHF
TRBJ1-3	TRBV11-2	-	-	TGTGCCAGCAGCTTTTCAGCTGGAAACACCATATATTTT	CASSFSAGNTIYF
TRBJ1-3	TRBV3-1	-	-	TGTGCCAGCAGCTCGGCCTCGGCCTCTGGAAACACCATATATTTT	CASSSASASGNTIYF
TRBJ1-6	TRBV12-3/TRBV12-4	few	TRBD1	TGTGCCAGCAGTAGGGACAGGGTTTCACCCCTCCACTTT	CASSRDRVSPLHF
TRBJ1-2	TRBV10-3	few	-	TGTGCCATCAGTGACTCTCTACGCAACTATGGCTACACCTTC	CAISDSLRNYGYTF
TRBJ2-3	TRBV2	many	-	TGTGCCAGCAGTGACCCTTCGCGGCGCAGGGATACGCAGTATTTT	CASSDPSRRRDTQYF
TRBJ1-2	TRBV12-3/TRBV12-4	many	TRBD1	TGTGCCAGCAGACCGACAGGGGCTGGCTATGGCTACACCTTC	CASRPTGAGYGYTF
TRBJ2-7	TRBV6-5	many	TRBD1	TGTGCCAGCAGTTACTCGGGACAGGGGAGTTACGAGCAGTACTTC	CASSYSGQGSYEQYF
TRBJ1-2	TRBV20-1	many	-	TGCAGTGCTAGTTCGGTACAGCTCAGCTATGGCTACACCTTC	CSASSVQLSYGYTF
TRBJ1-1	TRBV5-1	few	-	TGCGCCAGCAGCCCCCGACCGGCAGGTGGGAACACTGAAGCTTTCTTT	CASSPRPAGGNTEAFF
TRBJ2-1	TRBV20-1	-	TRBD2	TGCAGTGCTAGAGATCTAGCGGGTGGTCCTTGGGAGCAGTTCTTC	CSARDLAGGPWEQFF
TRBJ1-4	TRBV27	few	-	TGTGCCAGCAGTTTCGGGCAGAATAATGAAAAACTGTTTTTT	CASSFGQNNEKLFF
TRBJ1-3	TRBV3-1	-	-	TGTGCCAGCAGCCAAGGGACTACCTCTGGAAACACCATATATTTT	CASSQGTTSGNTIYF
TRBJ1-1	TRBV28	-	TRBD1	TGTGCCAGCAGACCTCACAGGGGGCGGCTTAAAACTGAAGCTTTCTTT	CASRPHRGRLKTEAFF
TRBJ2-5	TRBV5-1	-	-	TGCGCCAGCAACTTGGGCAGGGGGGACCAAGAGACCCAGTACTTC	CASNLGRGDQETQYF
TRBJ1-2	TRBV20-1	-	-	TGCAGTGCTTTCTTACAGGGCGGATATGGCTACACCTTC	CSAFLQGGYGYTF
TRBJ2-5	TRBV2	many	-	TGTGCCAGCAGTGAAGTGGTGGAGACCCAGTACTTC	CASSEVVETQYF
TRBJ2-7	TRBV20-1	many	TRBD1	TGCAGTGCTAGAGCGGGGACAGGCCTTAGAGAGCAGTACTTC	CSARAGTGLREQYF
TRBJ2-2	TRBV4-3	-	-	TGCGCCAGCAGCCATCGGGTCGGGGAGCTGTTTTTT	CASSHRVGELFF
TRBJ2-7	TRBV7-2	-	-	TGTGCCAGCAGCACCTCGGGACAACCCTACGAGCAGTACTTC	CASSTSGQPYEQYF
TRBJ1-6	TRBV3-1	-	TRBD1	TGTGCCAGTCGGACAGGGGGCTATTCACCCCTCCACTTT	CASRTGGYSPLHF
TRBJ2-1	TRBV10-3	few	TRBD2	TGTGCCATCAATGCGGGAGAGTCCTACAATGAGCAGTTCTTC	CAINAGESYNEQFF
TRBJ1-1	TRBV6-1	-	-	TGTGCCAGCAGGAAAGGTTCGCAAGCGAACACTGAAGCTTTCTTT	CASRKGSQANTEAFF
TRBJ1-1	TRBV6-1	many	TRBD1	TGTGCCAGCAGGCCCAGAGAGACAGGGAACGCTGAAGCTTTCTTT	CASRPRETGNAEAFF
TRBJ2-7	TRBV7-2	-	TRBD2	TGTGCCAGCAGCTTAATGTTCGGAAGCGGGAGCTCGGACGAGCAGTACTTC	CASSLMFGSGSSDEQYF
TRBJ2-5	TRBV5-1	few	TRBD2	TGCGCCAGCAGCTCGGGGACTAGCGGGAGGAGAGAGACCCAGTACTTC	CASSSGTSGRRETQYF
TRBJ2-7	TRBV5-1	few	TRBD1	TGCGCCAGCAGCTTCGGGACAGACGAGCAGTACTTC	CASSFGTDEQYF
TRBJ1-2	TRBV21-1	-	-	TGTGCCAGCAGCAAAAAGGAGGATCCCAGGGTCCGATATGGCTACACCTTC	CASSKKEDPRVRYGYTF
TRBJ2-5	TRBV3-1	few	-	TGTGCCAGCAGCCCCCGTCTGGGAGAGACCCAGTACTTC	CASSPRLGETQYF